The 32 T cell receptor beta chains below were found in one sample sequenced in a study of monozygotic twins with inflammatory bowel disease. TCRdb re-called the 5' RACE reads; one entry per CDR3 protein, DNA not given. The sample totals a few hundred thousand distinct CDR3 sequences; its top ten clones hold 2% to 3%. Sequences were obtained from blood. The source of these receptors is a human donor with ulcerative colitis or Crohn's disease, or a healthy co-twin of an affected twin (not recorded which).

The chain has TRBV3-1 and TRBJ1-1; TCRdb designates TRBD1, a call that cannot be tested without DNA. Germline V CDR1 and CDR2: LGHDT, YNNKEL (reference sequence). CDR3 length equals 11 residues. The CDR3: CASSSGFEAFF. The full variable domain, in which reference TRBV3-1 and TRBJ1-1 provide the parts outside the CDR3, is DTAVSQTPKYLVTQMGNDKSIKCEQNLGHDTMYWYKQDSKKFLKIMFSYNNKELIINETVPNRFSPKSPDKAHLNLHINSLELGDSAVYFCASSSGFEAFFGQGTRLTVV.

This chain connects TRBV5-6 to TRBJ1-1; TCRdb indicates TRBD1, and absent DNA this call remains unverified. Germline-derived CDR1 and CDR2 are SGHDT and YYEEEE. The CDR3 covers 16 residues. CDR3 sequence reads: CASSLTPGQLNTEAFF.

The chain links TRBV19 to TRBJ2-5. Germline assignment: CDR1 LNHDA and CDR2 SQIVND (reference sequence). The CDR3 loop spans 14 amino acids. The CDR3 region is CASTWSVSQETQYF.

J is TRBJ1-2 and V is TRBV25-1; the TCRdb D gene call, TRBD1, has no DNA to confirm it. This CDR3 contains 13 residues. Germline V gene sequence: CDR1 MGHDK, CDR2 SYGVNS. The CDR3 loop is CASSVLPGGGYTF.

This chain links TRBV10-2 with TRBJ1-1; the TCRdb D gene call, TRBD1, has no DNA to confirm it. CDR1 and CDR2 (germline): WSHSY, SAAADI. The CDR3 is 15 amino acids. Here the CDR3 reads CASSATGLGVTEAFF.

The genes are TRBV19 and TRBJ2-1; as DNA is missing, the TRBD1 call by TCRdb cannot be tested. The CDR3 sequence is 16 residues long. Per the germline V gene, CDR1 is LNHDA and CDR2 is SQIVND (reference sequence). CDR3 sequence reads: CASSIGRGQSYNEQFF.

CDR3 amino acids: CSARVPTNYGYTF. This rearrangement joins TRBV20-1 to TRBJ1-2. The CDR3 spans 13 residues. Germline V gene data show CDR1 as DFQATT and CDR2 as SNEGSKA (reference sequence).

This chain connects TRBV10-3 to TRBJ2-5; the TCRdb D gene call, TRBD1, has no DNA to confirm it. This CDR3 region has 13 residues. CDR1 is ENHRY and CDR2 is SYGVKD in the germline V gene. This CDR3 reads CAIGTGGGETQYF.

V is TRBV6-1 and J is TRBJ1-1; TCRdb lists TRBD1, though no DNA is available to test this call. The CDR3 has 13 amino acids. Germline V gene lookup returns CDR1 MNHNS and CDR2 SASEGT. CDR3 residues: CASRVTGQTEAFF.

The chain uses TRBV11-2 and TRBJ1-6; TCRdb returns TRBD1, unconfirmable since there is no DNA. CDR1 and CDR2 (germline): SGHAT, FQNNGV. This CDR3 contains 15 residues. The CDR3 loop is CASSPLGGPNSPLHF.

The chain combines TRBV7-3 with TRBJ2-1; TCRdb gives TRBD2 as the D gene, but with no DNA this cannot be confirmed. In germline, CDR1 is SGHTA, CDR2 FQGTGA. This CDR3 has 17 residues. This CDR3 reads CASSSGVAGGKYNEQFF.

The chain's CDR3 is CSAREEGASYNSPLHF. V and J are TRBV20-1 and TRBJ1-6; lacking DNA, the TRBD1 call made by TCRdb goes unchecked. CDR3 length: 16 residues. Germline CDR1 is DFQATT and CDR2 is SNEGSKA (reference sequence).

The chain has TRBV5-1 and TRBJ2-2; absent DNA, TCRdb's TRBD1 call cannot be checked. Germline CDR1 is SGHRS and CDR2 is YFSETQ. This CDR3 spans 13 amino acids. This chain's CDR3 is CASTPPNTGELFF.

The V and J genes are TRBV7-2 and TRBJ2-2; TCRdb's D gene call, TRBD1, goes unchecked for lack of DNA. In germline, CDR1 is SGHTA, CDR2 FQGNSA. The CDR3 consists of 15 residues. CDR3 residues: CASSPSLGVTGELFF.

The J gene is TRBJ2-7, the V gene TRBV7-2; there is no DNA to check the TCRdb D call of TRBD1. Germline CDR1 and CDR2: SGHTA and FQGNSA. CDR3 length equals 14 residues. CDR3 amino acids: CASGSGRSSYEQYF.

The rearrangement links TRBV11-2 to TRBJ2-3. Germline V gives CDR1 SGHAT, CDR2 FQNNGV. This CDR3 has 15 residues. The CDR3: CASSLGPSGKDTQYF.

The chain carries TRBV18 and TRBJ2-1; with no DNA, the TCRdb D assignment of TRBD1 cannot be verified. CDR3 length: 14 amino acids. Germline CDR1 reads KGHSH; CDR2 reads LQKENI. CDR3 region: CASSPLDRNNEQFF.

The chain links TRBV24-1 to TRBJ2-6; without DNA, the TCRdb call of TRBD1 cannot be checked. This CDR3 contains 18 residues. Germline CDR1 reads KGHDR; CDR2 reads SFDVKD. The CDR3 is CATSDRTGGLSGANVLTF.

This CDR3 reads CASSPWTGSTDTQYF. The chain couples TRBV19 to TRBJ2-3; TCRdb calls TRBD1, which cannot be checked without DNA. This CDR3 spans 15 amino acids. CDR1 LNHDA and CDR2 SQIVND come from the germline V gene (reference sequence).

This chain joins TRBV6-1 and TRBJ1-6; the TCRdb call, TRBD1, lacks DNA for checking. Germline CDR1 is MNHNS and CDR2 is SASEGT. The CDR3 runs 15 residues. CDR3 residues: CASSPITGHNSPLHF.

The J gene is TRBJ2-1, the V gene TRBV14; no DNA is available, so the TRBD2 call from TCRdb remains unchecked. CDR3 length equals 13 residues. The V gene's germline CDR1 is SGHDN and CDR2 FVKESK. CDR3 amino acids: CAGSQVGGNEAFF. The full variable domain, with the rest looked up from reference TRBV14 and TRBJ2-1, is EAGVTQFPSHSVIEKGQTVTLRCDPISGHDNLYWYRRVMGKEIKFLLHFVKESKQDESGMPNNRFLAERTGGTYSTLKVQPAELEDSGVYFCAGSQVGGNEAFFGPGTRLTVL.

The V call is TRBV29-1, the J call TRBJ2-3. Germline V gives CDR1 SQVTM, CDR2 ANQGSEA. CDR3 length equals 11 residues. This CDR3 reads CSVEDDPPQYF.

The chain is built from TRBV29-1 and TRBJ2-7; the D call from TCRdb, TRBD2, cannot be confirmed without DNA. The CDR3 is 14 amino acids. CDR1 is SQVTM, CDR2 ANQGSEA, per germline. CDR3 protein: CSVGRLASGYEQYF.

The chain joins TRBV20-1 to TRBJ1-1; TCRdb proposes TRBD1, but this gene call is untestable without DNA. Germline V gene sequence: CDR1 DFQATT, CDR2 SNEGSKA (reference sequence). CDR3 length equals 18 residues. CDR3: CSARGVRDRGYQNTEAFF.

This chain joins TRBV27 and TRBJ2-3; TCRdb's D call, TRBD2, is unchecked because there is no DNA. Looked up from germline, CDR1 is MNHEY and CDR2 is SMNVEV (reference sequence). CDR3 length: 14 amino acids. The CDR3 loop reads CASSLSLAGDTQYF.

The CDR3 sequence is CASSQVGSLPLHF. This chain uses TRBV14 with TRBJ1-6. This CDR3 is 13 amino acids long. Germline lookup yields CDR1 SGHDN and CDR2 FVKESK.

J is TRBJ2-2 and V is TRBV4-3; TCRdb selects TRBD1, and the lack of DNA leaves this call unchecked. The CDR3 contains 16 residues. Germline V gives CDR1 LGHNA, CDR2 YSLEER. The CDR3 spells CASSVRGRGNTGELFF.

The J gene is TRBJ2-2, the V gene TRBV6-1; TCRdb calls TRBD1, which cannot be checked without DNA. Germline V gene lookup returns CDR1 MNHNS and CDR2 SASEGT. This CDR3 is built from 16 residues. CDR3 region: CASSEAQGMNTGELFF.

V gene TRBV2 combines with J gene TRBJ2-5; without DNA, the TCRdb call of TRBD1 cannot be checked. There are 17 residues in the CDR3. Germline assignment: CDR1 SNHLY and CDR2 FYNNEI. CDR3 sequence: CASTPKLKRQGQETQYF.

The V call is TRBV5-1, the J call TRBJ2-3; lacking DNA, the TRBD2 call made by TCRdb goes unchecked. CDR1 and CDR2 from the germline V gene are SGHRS and YFSETQ. This CDR3 region has 15 residues. CDR3 region: CASSYLAGVSDTQYF.

CDR3 sequence reads: CASSRGQVLETQYF. The chain has TRBV5-6 and TRBJ2-5; TCRdb calls TRBD1, which cannot be checked without DNA. Looked up from germline, CDR1 is SGHDT and CDR2 is YYEEEE. The CDR3 sequence is 14 residues long.

The V call is TRBV5-4, the J call TRBJ2-7; TCRdb returns TRBD1, unconfirmable since there is no DNA. This CDR3 has 15 residues. CDR1 and CDR2 (germline): SGHNT, YYREEE (reference sequence). The CDR3 spells CASSLERTGGYEQYF.